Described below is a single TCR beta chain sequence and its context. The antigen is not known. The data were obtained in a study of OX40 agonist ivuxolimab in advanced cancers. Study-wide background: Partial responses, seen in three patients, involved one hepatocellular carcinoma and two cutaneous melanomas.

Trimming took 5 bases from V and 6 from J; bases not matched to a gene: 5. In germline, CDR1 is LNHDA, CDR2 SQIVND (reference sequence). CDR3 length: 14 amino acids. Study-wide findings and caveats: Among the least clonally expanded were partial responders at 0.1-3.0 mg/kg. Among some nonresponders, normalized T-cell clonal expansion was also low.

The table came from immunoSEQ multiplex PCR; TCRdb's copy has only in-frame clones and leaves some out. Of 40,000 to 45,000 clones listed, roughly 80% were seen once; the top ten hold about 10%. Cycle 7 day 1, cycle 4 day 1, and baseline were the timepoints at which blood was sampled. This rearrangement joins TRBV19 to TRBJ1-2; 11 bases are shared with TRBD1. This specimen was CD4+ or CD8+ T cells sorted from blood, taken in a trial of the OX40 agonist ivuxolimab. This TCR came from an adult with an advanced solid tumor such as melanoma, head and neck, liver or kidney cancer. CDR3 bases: TGTGCCAGTAGTTTCGGGACAGGGGGTAATGGCTACACCTTC. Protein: CASSFGTGGNGYTF.